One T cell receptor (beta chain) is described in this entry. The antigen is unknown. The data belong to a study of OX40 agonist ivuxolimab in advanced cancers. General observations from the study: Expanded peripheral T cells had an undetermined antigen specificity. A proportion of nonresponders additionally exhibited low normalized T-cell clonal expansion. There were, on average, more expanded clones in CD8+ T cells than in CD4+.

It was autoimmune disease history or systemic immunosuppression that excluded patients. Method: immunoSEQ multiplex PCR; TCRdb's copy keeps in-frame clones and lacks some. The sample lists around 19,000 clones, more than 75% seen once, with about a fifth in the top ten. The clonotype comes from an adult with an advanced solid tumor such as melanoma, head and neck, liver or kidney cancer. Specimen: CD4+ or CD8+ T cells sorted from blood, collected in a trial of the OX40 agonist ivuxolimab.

CDR3 amino acids: CASSYPGVVYEQYF. For the CDR3, the DNA is TGTGCCAGCAGCTACCCGGGAGTGGTCTACGAGCAGTACTTC. This sequence joins TRBV7-9 and TRBJ2-7; weak D call: TRBD2 (6 bases). V lost 4 bases and J 3 bases, leaving 13 bases between the germline ends. Looked up from germline, CDR1 is SEHNR and CDR2 is FQNEAQ (reference sequence). This CDR3 comprises 14 residues.